Below, 23 T cell receptor beta chains from the same sample are listed, as sequenced in a study of CD8 T cells in Susac syndrome. The RNA, about 0.5 to 1 ug, was put through reverse transcription using random hexamers. TCRdb passed the immunoSEQ multiplex PCR reads through MiXCR, listing each CDR3 protein once. The sample consists of 120,000 to 150,000 distinct CDR3 sequences, approximately 94% of them appearing once. The sequencing input was CD4+ T cells from PBMCs. These receptors came from a human donor in good health.

This rearrangement joins TRBV6-6 to TRBJ1-1; 8 bases are shared with TRBD1. CDR1 and CDR2 from the germline V gene are MNHNY and SVGAGI (reference sequence). This CDR3 region has 13 residues. The junction had 8 bases not matched to a gene; V was cut back by 10 bases and J by 4 bases. The CDR3 region has the DNA TGTGCCACAGAGAATACAGGGGGCACTGAAGCTTTCTTT. Protein product: CATENTGGTEAFF.

The chain uses TRBV12-3 or TRBV12-4 and TRBJ2-3; 10 positions agree with TRBD1. V trimming: 5 bases; J trimming: 8 bases; junction bases outside the gene matches: 10. The CDR3 loop spans 15 amino acids. In DNA, the CDR3 is TGTGCCAGCAGTATAGACAGGGGGCGCATCGGTACGCAGTATTTT. Its protein is CASSIDRGRIGTQYF.

The V call is TRBV27, the J call TRBJ1-2; 8 nucleotides agree with TRBD1. The CDR3 spans 15 residues. With 5 bases clipped from V and 8 bases from J, the junction kept 13 bases outside the gene matches. The germline CDR1 and CDR2 sequences are MNHEY and SMNVEV (reference sequence). The CDR3 DNA follows: TGTGCCAGCAGTCCAACTCTCCCAGGGGGCCGAGGCTACACCTTC. Protein product: CASSPTLPGGRGYTF.

This rearrangement joins TRBV10-2 to TRBJ1-3, with no clear D. Germline values: CDR1 WSHSY, CDR2 SAAADI. CDR3 size: 13 residues. Trimming shortened V by 4 bases and J by 4 bases, and 8 bases separated the two germline ends. CDR3 loop: CASSGKMGNTIYF. CDR3 nucleotide sequence: TGCGCCAGCAGTGGGAAGATGGGAAACACCATATATTTT.

This rearrangement joins TRBV6-4 to TRBJ2-1; tentative D call: TRBD1 (6 bases). This CDR3 comprises 15 residues. Germline V gene sequence: CDR1 MRHNA, CDR2 SNTAGT. Between the trimmed V and J ends, which lost 2 bases and 6 bases, there was a span of 14 bases. CDR3 coding DNA: TGTGCCAGCAGTGACGGTTCAGGGGTCGGCAATGAGCAGTTCTTC. Its protein is CASSDGSGVGNEQFF.

The chain has TRBV7-9 and TRBJ2-5; TRBD2 matches 7 bases. V was pared by 8 bases and J by 4 bases, with 13 bases of the junction left unmatched. From germline, CDR1 is SEHNR and CDR2 FQNEAQ (reference sequence). The CDR3 spans 15 residues. The CDR3 here is CASGSRGDWRETQYF. CDR3 bases: TGTGCCAGCGGAAGTCGGGGGGACTGGAGAGAGACCCAGTACTTC.

This chain connects TRBV20-1 to TRBJ1-1; tentative D call: TRBD1 (6 bases). This CDR3 is built from 14 residues. From germline, CDR1 is DFQATT and CDR2 SNEGSKA (reference sequence). V was pared by 3 bases and J by 1 base, with 12 bases between. The CDR3 loop reads CSASRGQGNTEAFF. CDR3 bases: TGCAGTGCTAGCCGGGGGCAAGGGAACACTGAAGCTTTCTTT.

The gene calls are TRBV10-3 and TRBJ2-2; the D is unclear. V lost 5 bases, J lost 6 bases, and 4 bases lay in between. Per germline, CDR1 ENHRY and CDR2 SYGVKD. The CDR3 is made up of 11 amino acids. CDR3 in DNA: TGTGCCATCAGTAGGGCCGGGGAGCTGTTTTTT. It codes for CAISRAGELFF.

This sequence joins TRBV11-2 and TRBJ1-4; the D gene is possibly TRBD1 (5 bases). CDR1 is SGHAT, CDR2 FQNNGV, per germline. V lost 4 bases and J 8 bases, leaving 20 bases between the germline ends. This CDR3 region has 16 residues. CDR3 protein: CASSSGDRGKGEKLFF. The CDR3 region has the DNA TGTGCCAGCAGCTCTGGGGACCGGGGGAAAGGGGAAAAACTGTTTTTT. The variable domain in full, completed from reference TRBV11-2 and TRBJ1-4, reads EAGVAQSPRYKIIEKRQSVAFWCNPISGHATLYWYQQILGQGPKLLIQFQNNGVVDDSQLPKDRFSAERLKGVDSTLKIQPAKLEDSAVYLCASSSGDRGKGEKLFFGSGTQLSVL.

The chain employs TRBV3-1 and TRBJ2-1; TRBD2 matches 10 bases. Unmatched junction bases numbered 6, after V lost 0 bases and J lost 13 bases. CDR1 is LGHDT, CDR2 YNNKEL, per germline (reference sequence). This CDR3 region has 14 residues. CDR3 nucleotides: TGTGCCAGCAGCCAAGATGTAAGCGGGAGGGGACAGTTCTTC. Translation gives CASSQDVSGRGQFF.

The chain carries TRBV2 and TRBJ1-1; no clear D. The CDR3 sequence is 13 residues long. The V end was cut by 6 bases, the J end by 1 base, with 9 bases between. Germline V gene sequence: CDR1 SNHLY, CDR2 FYNNEI. The CDR3 DNA reads TGTGCCAGCAGCTATGACACGAACACTGAAGCTTTCTTT. It encodes CASSYDTNTEAFF.

The chain is built from TRBV20-1 and TRBJ1-1; D gene uncertain. V was cut by 0 bases and J by 3 bases, with 8 bases left in between. The CDR3 covers 13 residues. The germline gives CDR1 DFQATT, CDR2 SNEGSKA (reference sequence). The CDR3 protein is CSAREGTDTEAFF. CDR3 DNA: TGCAGTGCTAGAGAGGGTACTGACACTGAAGCTTTCTTT.

The chain links TRBV5-1 to TRBJ1-1; D is uncertain. The CDR3 has 14 residues. Trimming cost V 7 bases and J 1 base, with 14 bases left between them. The germline V gene has CDR1 SGHRS and CDR2 YFSETQ. The CDR3 coding sequence is TGCGCCAGCCTCGCCCTCCCCGAGAACACTGAAGCTTTCTTT. Protein product: CASLALPENTEAFF.

The V call is TRBV29-1, the J call TRBJ2-7; TRBD1 aligns across 9 bases. With V trimmed by 5 bases and J by 0 bases, 5 bases remained unmatched. This CDR3 comprises 14 residues. CDR1 is SQVTM, CDR2 ANQGSEA, per germline. The CDR3 DNA follows: TGCAGCGTTTCCGGGACAGGGAGCTCCTACGAGCAGTACTTC. This encodes CSVSGTGSSYEQYF.

This clonotype was seen only a few times. The V and J genes are TRBV6-6 and TRBJ2-7; a weak D match, TRBD1 (5 bases). Looked up from germline, CDR1 is MNHNY and CDR2 is SVGAGI (reference sequence). This CDR3 comprises 15 residues. The ends were cut back, 0 bases at V and 0 bases at J, with 9 bases in the middle. The CDR3 DNA reads TGTGCCAGCAGTTACTCGCCCAGGGACTCCTACGAGCAGTACTTC. As protein: CASSYSPRDSYEQYF.

The rearrangement joins TRBV29-1 to TRBJ2-7, with D uncertain. CDR3 length equals 11 residues. Trimming pared 6 bases from V and 4 bases from J, leaving 10 bases between. Germline values: CDR1 SQVTM, CDR2 ANQGSEA. The CDR3 sequence: CSVYGRYEQYF. CDR3 DNA: TGCAGCGTATATGGACGGTACGAGCAGTACTTC.

The gene calls are TRBV28 and TRBJ2-7; possible D gene TRBD2, 5 bases. Trimming shortened V by 6 bases and J by 6 bases, and 12 bases separated the two germline ends. Germline CDR1 is MDHEN and CDR2 is SYDVKM. The CDR3 loop spans 12 amino acids. The CDR3 region is CASSRAGGEQYF. In nucleotides, the CDR3 is TGTGCCAGCAGCCGTGCGGGTGGCGAGCAGTACTTC.

DNA for the CDR3: TGCAGTGCTTGGGCGGCTGGACTAGTCTCCAGCGATGAGCAGTTCTTC. Protein sequence: CSAWAAGLVSSDEQFF. The rearrangement joins TRBV20-1 to TRBJ2-1, with 7 bases identical to TRBD2. With V trimmed by 5 bases and J by 8 bases, 18 bases remained unmatched. CDR3 size: 16 residues. The germline V gene encodes CDR1 DFQATT and CDR2 SNEGSKA (reference sequence).

This chain joins TRBV2 and TRBJ2-3; D gene unclear. The V end was cut by 2 bases, the J end by 2 bases, with 8 bases between. In germline, CDR1 is SNHLY, CDR2 FYNNEI. This CDR3 comprises 14 residues. The CDR3 protein is CASSERQSTDTQYF. The CDR3 DNA sequence: TGTGCCAGCAGTGAACGGCAGTCCACAGATACGCAGTATTTT.

The chain employs TRBV29-1 and TRBJ1-2; tentatively, D is TRBD1 (6 bases). Germline V CDR1 and CDR2: SQVTM, ANQGSEA. The length of the CDR3 is 14 residues. V lost 1 base to trimming and J lost 0 bases, with 9 bases between them. The CDR3 coding sequence is TGCAGCGTTGAAGGGACAGAAACTAACTATGGCTACACCTTC. Protein: CSVEGTETNYGYTF.

This chain joins TRBV6-2 or TRBV6-3 and TRBJ2-7; 7 bases match TRBD1. CDR3 length: 15 amino acids. Germline V gives CDR1 MNHEY, CDR2 SVGEGT. Trimming at V came to 4 bases and at J to 0 bases, leaving 6 bases not matched to a gene. CDR3 residues: CASSSPGQTSYEQYF. The CDR3 DNA reads TGTGCCAGCAGTTCCCCGGGACAGACCTCCTACGAGCAGTACTTC.

The rearrangement links TRBV7-2 to TRBJ2-3; D is perhaps TRBD2 (6 bases). The V and J ends lost 1 base and 6 bases respectively, with 11 bases between them. CDR1 and CDR2 from the germline V gene are SGHTA and FQGNSA. This CDR3 has 14 amino acids. CDR3 nucleotide sequence: TGTGCCAGCAGCTTAGTGGGCGGGGTCGATACGCAGTATTTT. Its protein product is CASSLVGGVDTQYF. Combining the CDR3 with reference TRBV7-2 and TRBJ2-3 gives the whole variable domain GAGVSQSPSNKVTEKGKDVELRCDPISGHTALYWYRQSLGQGLEFLIYFQGNSAPDKSGLPSDRFSAERTGGSVSTLTIQRTQQEDSAVYLCASSLVGGVDTQYFGPGTRLTVL.

In its sample, this clonotype was seen once. This sequence joins TRBV11-1 and TRBJ2-5, with 7 bases matching TRBD2. With 5 bases clipped from V and 5 bases from J, the junction kept 5 bases outside the gene matches. Per the germline V gene, CDR1 is SGHAT and CDR2 is FQDESV (reference sequence). CDR3 size: 13 residues. The CDR3 DNA is TGTGCCAGCAGCACCCAGGGAGGGGAGACCCAGTACTTC. The encoded protein is CASSTQGGETQYF.